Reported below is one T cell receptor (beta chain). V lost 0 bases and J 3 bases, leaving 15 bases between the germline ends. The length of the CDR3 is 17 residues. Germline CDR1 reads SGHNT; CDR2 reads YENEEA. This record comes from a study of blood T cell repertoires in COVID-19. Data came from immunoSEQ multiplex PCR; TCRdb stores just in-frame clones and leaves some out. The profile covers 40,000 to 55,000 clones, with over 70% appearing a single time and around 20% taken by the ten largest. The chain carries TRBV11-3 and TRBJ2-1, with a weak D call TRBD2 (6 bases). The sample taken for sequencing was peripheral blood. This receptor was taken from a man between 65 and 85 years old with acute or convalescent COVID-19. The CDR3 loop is CASSLDSGVGGYNEQFF. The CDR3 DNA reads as TGTGCCAGCAGCTTAGATTCTGGGGTGGGGGGCTACAATGAGCAGTTCTTC.